This TCR beta chain was documented in a study of CXCR3-negative and CXCR3-positive naive CD8 T cells. UMI-labeled 5' RACE yielded the TRB cDNA libraries. TCRdb re-analyzed the 5' RACE reads; it lists each CDR3 protein once, without DNA. The sample table sets out about 120,000 distinct CDR3 sequences. A word on this clonotype: Its antigen is unknown.

The CDR3 is 12 amino acids. The germline V gene encodes CDR1 SGHVS and CDR2 FQNEAQ. Study-wide results and caveats: When CXCR3-positive naive cells were set against CXCR3-negative naive cells, the former had more hydrophobic TRB CDR3s.

V gene TRBV7-8 combines with J gene TRBJ2-5. This TCR was recovered from a human donor in good health. Some clones in this sample may be carry-over from other donors' samples. Sequencing input: naive CXCR3+ CD8+ T cells from blood. Subset noted: CD45RO-CCR7+CD27+CD95- naive CD8+ T cells expressing CXCR3 (TNR3+). This CDR3 reads CASSPMGETQYF.